The entry that follows covers one T cell receptor (beta chain) sequence. Its target is unknown. PCR employed 60 Vbeta and 13 Jbeta primers. The assay was immunoSEQ multiplex PCR, and TCRdb's table has in-frame clones only and misses some. The sample yields about 170,000 clones, about four fifths seen once. This specimen comes from a study of cytomegalovirus exposure and HLA in healthy donors. CDR1 and CDR2 (germline): SGHTA, FQGTGA. V was shortened by 2 bases and J by 6 bases, with 10 bases between the two germline ends. CDR3 length equals 13 residues. Study results and limitations: A later analysis reportedly found fewer N-insertions in an Asian-associated ancestry cluster than the roughly 670-donor mean.

This TCR came from a girl aged 5-17 years in good health and CMV-seropositive. Material for sequencing was PBMCs. This chain links TRBV7-3 with TRBJ1-1, with D perhaps TRBD1 (5 bases). The CDR3, as DNA: TGTGCCAGCAGCTTATCAGGGATCGCTGAAGCTTTCTTT. It is translated as CASSLSGIAEAFF.